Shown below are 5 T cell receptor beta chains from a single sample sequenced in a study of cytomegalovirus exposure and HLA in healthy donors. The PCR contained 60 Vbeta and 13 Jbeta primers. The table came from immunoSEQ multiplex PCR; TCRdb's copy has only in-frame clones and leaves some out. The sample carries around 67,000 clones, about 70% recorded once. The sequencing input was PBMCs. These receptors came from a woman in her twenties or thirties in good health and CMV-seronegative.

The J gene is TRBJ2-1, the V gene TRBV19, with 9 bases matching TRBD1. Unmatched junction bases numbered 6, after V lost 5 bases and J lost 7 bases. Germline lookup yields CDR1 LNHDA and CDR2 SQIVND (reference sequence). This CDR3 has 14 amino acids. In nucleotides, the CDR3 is TGTGCCAGTAGTTTAGTCGACAGGGGGAATGAGCAGTTCTTC. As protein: CASSLVDRGNEQFF.

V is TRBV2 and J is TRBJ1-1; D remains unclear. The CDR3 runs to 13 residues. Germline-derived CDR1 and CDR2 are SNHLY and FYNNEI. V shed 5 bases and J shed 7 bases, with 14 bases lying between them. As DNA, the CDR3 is TGTGCCAGCAGTAAAATCAGGCGTGGTGAAGCTTTCTTT. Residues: CASSKIRRGEAFF.

The CDR3 protein is CASSVGTSGGHNEQFF. The CDR3 DNA sequence: TGTGCCAGCAGCGTAGGAACTAGCGGGGGACACAATGAGCAGTTCTTC. J is TRBJ2-1 and V is TRBV9; TRBD2 matches 11 bases. Per the germline V gene, CDR1 is SGDLS and CDR2 is YYNGEE. V gave up 0 bases and J gave up 5 bases; unmatched junction bases: 4. The CDR3 is made up of 16 amino acids. Filled out from reference TRBV9 and TRBJ2-1, the complete variable domain reads DSGVTQTPKHLITATGQRVTLRCSPRSGDLSVYWYQQSLDQGLQFLIQYYNGEERAKGNILERFSAQQFPDLHSELNLSSLELGDSALYFCASSVGTSGGHNEQFFGPGTRLTVL.

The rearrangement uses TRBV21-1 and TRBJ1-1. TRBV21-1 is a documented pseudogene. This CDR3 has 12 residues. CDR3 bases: TGTGCCAGCTTGCAAGGGGGGGTAGGGGCTTTCTTT. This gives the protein CASLQGGVGAFF.

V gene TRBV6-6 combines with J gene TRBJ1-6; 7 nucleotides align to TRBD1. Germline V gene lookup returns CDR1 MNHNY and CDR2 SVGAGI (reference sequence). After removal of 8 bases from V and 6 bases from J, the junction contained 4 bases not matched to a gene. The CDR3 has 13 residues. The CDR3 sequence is CASLGTANSPLHF. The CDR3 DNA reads TGTGCCAGCCTCGGGACAGCTAATTCACCCCTCCACTTT.